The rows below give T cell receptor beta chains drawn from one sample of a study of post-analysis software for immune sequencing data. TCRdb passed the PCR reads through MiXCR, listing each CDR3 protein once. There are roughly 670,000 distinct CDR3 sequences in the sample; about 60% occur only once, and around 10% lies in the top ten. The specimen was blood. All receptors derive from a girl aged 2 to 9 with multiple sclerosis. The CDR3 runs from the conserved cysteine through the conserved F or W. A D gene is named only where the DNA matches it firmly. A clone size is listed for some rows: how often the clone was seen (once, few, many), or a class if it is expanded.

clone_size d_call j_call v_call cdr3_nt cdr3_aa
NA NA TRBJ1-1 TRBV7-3 TGTGCCAGCAGCTCCGAGGAGGGGAACACTGAAGCTTTCTTT CASSSEEGNTEAFF
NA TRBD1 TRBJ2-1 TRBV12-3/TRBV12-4 TGTGCCAGCAGTCTAAGGGGACAGGGCGTTTACAATGAGCAGTTCTTC CASSLRGQGVYNEQFF
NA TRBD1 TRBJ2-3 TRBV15 TGTGCCACCAGCCCGCGACAGGGGGCAGCCACAGATACGCAGTATTTT CATSPRQGAATDTQYF
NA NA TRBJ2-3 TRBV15 TGTGCCACCAGCAGGTCCCGGGACCGCACAGATACGCAGTATTTT CATSRSRDRTDTQYF
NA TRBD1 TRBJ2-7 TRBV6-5 TGTGCCAGCAGAGGACAGGGGGACTACGAGCAGTACTTC CASRGQGDYEQYF
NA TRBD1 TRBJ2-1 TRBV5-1 TGCGCCAACAGCTGGACAGGGAGTACCTACAATGAGCAGTTCTTC CANSWTGSTYNEQFF
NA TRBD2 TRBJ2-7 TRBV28 TGTGCCAGCAGCACCGTCAGGGAGGGATACTCCTACGAGCAGTACTTC CASSTVREGYSYEQYF
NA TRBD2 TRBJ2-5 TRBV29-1 TGCAGCGTTGTCATTGCTAGCGGGCCCGGTGGGGCCCAGTACTTC CSVVIASGPGGAQYF
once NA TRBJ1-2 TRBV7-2 TGTGCCAGCAGCTTAGGGCCGACGCATAACTATGGCTACACCTTC CASSLGPTHNYGYTF
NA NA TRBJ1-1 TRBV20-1 TGCAGTGCTATGACCCAGGCAGCTGAAGCTTTCTTT CSAMTQAAEAFF
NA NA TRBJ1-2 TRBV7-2 TGTGCCAGCAGCTTAGACCCCGCCGAGGGTGGCTACACCTTC CASSLDPAEGGYTF
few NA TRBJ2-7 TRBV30 TGTGCCTGGTCCACTAGTGACGAGCAGTACTTC CAWSTSDEQYF
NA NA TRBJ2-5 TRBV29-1 TGCAGCGTTGACCCCGGGGTGGTTGAGACCCAGTACTTC CSVDPGVVETQYF
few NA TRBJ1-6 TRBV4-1 TGCGCCAGCAGCCAAGATCTGGGAAAGGCCCTCCACTTT CASSQDLGKALHF
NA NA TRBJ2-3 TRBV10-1 TGCGCCAGCAGTGAGTCGCGACTGGGTGACACAGATACGCAGTATTTT CASSESRLGDTDTQYF
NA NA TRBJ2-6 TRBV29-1 TGCAGCGTTGAAGGAGGGGAACCTGGGGCCAACGTCCTGACTTTC CSVEGGEPGANVLTF
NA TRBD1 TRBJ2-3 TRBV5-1 TGCGCCAGCAGCTTGACAGGGGACGGCACAGATACGCAGTATTTT CASSLTGDGTDTQYF
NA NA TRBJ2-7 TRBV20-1 TGCAGTGCCACCGAGACTGGACTCTACGAGCAGTACTTC CSATETGLYEQYF
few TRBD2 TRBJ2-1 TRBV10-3 TGTGCCATCAGTGTTGAGCGGGGGTCGTACAATGAGCAGTTCTTC CAISVERGSYNEQFF
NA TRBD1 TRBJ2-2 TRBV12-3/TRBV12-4 TGTGCCAGCGGTTCTTACCTTGCGACAGGGACGAACACCGGGGAGCTGTTTTTT CASGSYLATGTNTGELFF
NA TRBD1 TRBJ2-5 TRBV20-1 TGCAGTGGGTATGCAGCAGGGGGACGCGAGACCCAGTACTTC CSGYAAGGRETQYF
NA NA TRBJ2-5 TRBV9 TGTGCCAGCAGCGTAGACCCAGGGAGAGAGACCCAGTACTTC CASSVDPGRETQYF
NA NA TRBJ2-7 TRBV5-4 TGTGCCAGCAGCACCGGCGGGACCACTTTATACGAGCAGTACTTC CASSTGGTTLYEQYF
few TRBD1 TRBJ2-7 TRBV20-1 TGCAGTGCTAGAGAGCTTACAGGGGCCTACGAGCAGTACTTC CSARELTGAYEQYF
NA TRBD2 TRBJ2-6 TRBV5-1 TGCGCCAGCAGCACGGGACTAGCCTCTGGGGCCAACGTCCTGACTTTC CASSTGLASGANVLTF
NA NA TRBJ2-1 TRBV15 TGTGCCACCAGCAGAGTAGGGACTGAGCAGTTCTTC CATSRVGTEQFF
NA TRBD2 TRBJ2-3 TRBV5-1 TGCGCCAGCAGATTCGGACTAGCGGGGCCAGATACGCAGTATTTT CASRFGLAGPDTQYF
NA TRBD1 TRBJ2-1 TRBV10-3 TGTGCCATCAGTGACCAGTCCGGGACAGGGATCTACAATGAGCAGTTCTTC CAISDQSGTGIYNEQFF
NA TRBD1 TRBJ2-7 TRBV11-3 TGTGCCAGCAGCTTCGACAGGGGCGCTGAGCAGTACTTC CASSFDRGAEQYF
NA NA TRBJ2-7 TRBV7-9 TGTGCCAGCAGCTTAACCTGGGACAACCCCTACGAGCAGTACTTC CASSLTWDNPYEQYF
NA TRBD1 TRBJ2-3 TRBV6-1 TGTGCCAGCAGAGCCACAGGGGCCCCTAGCACAGATACGCAGTATTTT CASRATGAPSTDTQYF
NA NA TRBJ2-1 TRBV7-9 TGTGCCACCGAAGCTCGACCCTCTGGTGAGCAGTTCTTC CATEARPSGEQFF
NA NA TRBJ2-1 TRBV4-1 TGCGCCAGCAGCCAAGGGGGACGGCCAGAGCAGTTCTTC CASSQGGRPEQFF
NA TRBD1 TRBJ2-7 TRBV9 TGTGCCAGCAGCGTAGAAGACAGGGGGCCGGGGAACGAGCAGTACTTC CASSVEDRGPGNEQYF
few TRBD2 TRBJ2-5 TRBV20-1 TGCAGTGCCGCGGGGGGGGAAGGCGAGACCCAGTACTTC CSAAGGEGETQYF
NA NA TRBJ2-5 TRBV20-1 TGCAGTGCTAGTCGGTGGGAGACCCAGTACTTC CSASRWETQYF
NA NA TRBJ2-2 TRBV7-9 TGTGCCAGCAGCTTAGTAGTGGACGCTGGGGAGCTGTTTTTT CASSLVVDAGELFF
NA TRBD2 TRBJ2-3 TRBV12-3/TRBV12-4 TGTGCCAGCACCCGTCTTAGTTGGGCTAGCGGGGGAGATACGCAGTATTTT CASTRLSWASGGDTQYF